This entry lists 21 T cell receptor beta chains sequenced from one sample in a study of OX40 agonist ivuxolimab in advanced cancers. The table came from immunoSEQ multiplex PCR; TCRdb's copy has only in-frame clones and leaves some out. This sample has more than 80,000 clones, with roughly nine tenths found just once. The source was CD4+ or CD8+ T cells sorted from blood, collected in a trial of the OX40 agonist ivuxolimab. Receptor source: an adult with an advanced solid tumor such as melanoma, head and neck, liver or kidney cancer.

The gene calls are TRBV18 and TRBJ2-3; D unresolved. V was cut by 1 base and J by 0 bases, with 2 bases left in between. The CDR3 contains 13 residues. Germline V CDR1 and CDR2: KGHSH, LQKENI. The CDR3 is CASSPQSTDTQYF. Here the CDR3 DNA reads TGTGCCAGCTCACCACAGAGCACAGATACGCAGTATTTT.

The CDR3 DNA sequence: TGTGCCAGCAGCACGAGGGGGGGGACCACCTACGAGCAGTACTTC. Protein: CASSTRGGTTYEQYF. The chain is built from TRBV7-2 and TRBJ2-7; possible D gene TRBD2, 7 bases. The V gene's germline CDR1 is SGHTA and CDR2 FQGNSA. V lost 5 bases and J lost 2, with 16 bases in between. The CDR3 length is 15 residues.

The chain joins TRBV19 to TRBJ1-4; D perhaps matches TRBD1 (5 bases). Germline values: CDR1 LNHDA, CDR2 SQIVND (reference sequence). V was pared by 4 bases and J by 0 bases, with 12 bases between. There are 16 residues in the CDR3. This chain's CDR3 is CASSTSGGATNEKLFF. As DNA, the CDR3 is TGTGCCAGTAGTACCTCCGGGGGGGCAACTAATGAAAAACTGTTTTTT. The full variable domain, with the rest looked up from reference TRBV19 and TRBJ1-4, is DGGITQSPKYLFRKEGQNVTLSCEQNLNHDAMYWYRQDPGQGLRLIYYSQIVNDFQKGDIAEGYSVSREKKESFPLTVTSAQKNPTAFYLCASSTSGGATNEKLFFGSGTQLSVL.

The CDR3 bases are TGTGCCAGCTCACCAATAGGAAGGAACACTGAAGCTTTCTTT. Translated: CASSPIGRNTEAFF. V usage is TRBV18 and J usage is TRBJ1-1; the D is unclear. The CDR3 length is 14 residues. From germline, CDR1 is KGHSH and CDR2 LQKENI. V was clipped by 2 bases and J by 1 base, with 8 bases between them.

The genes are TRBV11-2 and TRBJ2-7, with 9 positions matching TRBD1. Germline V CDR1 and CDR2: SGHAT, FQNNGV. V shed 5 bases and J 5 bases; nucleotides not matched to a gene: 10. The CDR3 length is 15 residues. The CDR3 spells CASSPRTGGMNEQYF. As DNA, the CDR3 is TGTGCCAGCAGCCCCCGAACAGGGGGCATGAACGAGCAGTACTTC.

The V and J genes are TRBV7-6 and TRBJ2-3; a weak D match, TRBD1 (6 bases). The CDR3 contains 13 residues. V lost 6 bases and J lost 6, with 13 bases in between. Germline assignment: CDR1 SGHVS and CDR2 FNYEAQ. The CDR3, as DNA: TGTGCCAGCAGAGAAGGGGGTTCGGATACGCAGTATTTT. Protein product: CASREGGSDTQYF. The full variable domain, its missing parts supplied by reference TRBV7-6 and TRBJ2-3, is GAGVSQSPRYKVTKRGQDVALRCDPISGHVSLYWYRQALGQGPEFLTYFNYEAQQDKSGLPNDRFSAERPEGSISTLTIQRTEQRDSAMYRCASREGGSDTQYFGPGTRLTVL.

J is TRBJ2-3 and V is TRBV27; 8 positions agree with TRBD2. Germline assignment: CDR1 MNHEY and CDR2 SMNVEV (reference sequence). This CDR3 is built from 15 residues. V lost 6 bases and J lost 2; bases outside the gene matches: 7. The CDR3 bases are TGTGCCAGCAGGTGGGATAGCGGGAACACAGATACGCAGTATTTT. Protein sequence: CASRWDSGNTDTQYF.

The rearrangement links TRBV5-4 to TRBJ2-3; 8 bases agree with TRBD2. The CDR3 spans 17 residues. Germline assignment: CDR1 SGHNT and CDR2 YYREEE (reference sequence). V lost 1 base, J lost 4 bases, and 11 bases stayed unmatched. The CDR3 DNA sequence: TGTGCCAGCAGCTTGAGGAGGCAGACTAGCGTTGCAGATACGCAGTATTTT. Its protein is CASSLRRQTSVADTQYF.

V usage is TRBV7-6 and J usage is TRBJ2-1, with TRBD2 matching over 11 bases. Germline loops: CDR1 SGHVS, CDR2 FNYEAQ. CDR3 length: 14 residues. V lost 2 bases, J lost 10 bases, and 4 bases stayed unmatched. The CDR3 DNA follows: TGTGCCAGCAGCTTAACTAGCGGGAGCCAGGAGCAGTTCTTC. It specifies CASSLTSGSQEQFF.

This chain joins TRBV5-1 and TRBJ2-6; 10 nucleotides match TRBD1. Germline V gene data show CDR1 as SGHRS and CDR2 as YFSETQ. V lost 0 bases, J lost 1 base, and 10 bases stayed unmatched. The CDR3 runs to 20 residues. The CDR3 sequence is CASSLEAVGTGVSGANVLTF. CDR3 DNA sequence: TGCGCCAGCAGCTTGGAGGCTGTTGGGACAGGGGTTTCTGGGGCCAACGTCCTGACTTTC.

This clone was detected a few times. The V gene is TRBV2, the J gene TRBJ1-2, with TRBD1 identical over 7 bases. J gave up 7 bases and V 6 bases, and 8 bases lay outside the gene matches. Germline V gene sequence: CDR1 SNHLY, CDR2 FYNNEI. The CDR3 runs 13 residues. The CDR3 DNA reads TGTGCCAGCAGCAGACAGGGCAGGGCTGGCTACACCTTC. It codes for CASSRQGRAGYTF. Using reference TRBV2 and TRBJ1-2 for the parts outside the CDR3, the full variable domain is EPEVTQTPSHQVTQMGQEVILRCVPISNHLYFYWYRQILGQKVEFLVSFYNNEISEKSEIFDDQFSVERPDGSNFTLKIRSTKLEDSAMYFCASSRQGRAGYTFGSGTRLTVV.

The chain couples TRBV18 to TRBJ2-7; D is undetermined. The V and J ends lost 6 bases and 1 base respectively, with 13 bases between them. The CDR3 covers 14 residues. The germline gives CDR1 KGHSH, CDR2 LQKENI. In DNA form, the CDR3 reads TGTGCCAGCTCGCCCGCCCCCTGGTCCTACGAGCAGTACTTC. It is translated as CASSPAPWSYEQYF.

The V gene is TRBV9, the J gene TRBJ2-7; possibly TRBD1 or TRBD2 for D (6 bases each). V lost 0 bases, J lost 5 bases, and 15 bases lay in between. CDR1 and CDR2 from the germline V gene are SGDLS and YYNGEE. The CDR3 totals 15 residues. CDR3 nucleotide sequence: TGTGCCAGCAGCGTAGGAGGGGGTTTAGCGGACGAGCAGTACTTC. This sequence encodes CASSVGGGLADEQYF.

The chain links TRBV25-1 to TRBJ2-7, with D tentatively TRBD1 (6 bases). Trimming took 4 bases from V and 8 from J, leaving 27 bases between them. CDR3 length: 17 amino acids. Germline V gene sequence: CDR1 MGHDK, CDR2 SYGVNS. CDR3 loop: CASSGGTLAGVGRKQYF. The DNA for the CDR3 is TGTGCCAGCAGTGGGGGTACTCTGGCAGGGGTCGGTAGGAAGCAGTACTTC.

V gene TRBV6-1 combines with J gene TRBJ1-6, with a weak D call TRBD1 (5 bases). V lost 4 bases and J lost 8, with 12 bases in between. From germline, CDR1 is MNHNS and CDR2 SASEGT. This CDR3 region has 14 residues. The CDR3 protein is CASSGGTVDSPLHF. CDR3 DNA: TGTGCCAGCAGTGGGGGGACTGTTGATTCACCCCTCCACTTT.

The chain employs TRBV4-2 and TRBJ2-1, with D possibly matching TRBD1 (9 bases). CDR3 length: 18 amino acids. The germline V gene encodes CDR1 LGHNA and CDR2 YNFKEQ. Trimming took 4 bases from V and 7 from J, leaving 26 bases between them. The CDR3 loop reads CASSLDRGAGGRKNEQFF. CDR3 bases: TGTGCCAGCAGCCTGGACAGGGGTGCGGGCGGGAGGAAAAATGAGCAGTTCTTC.

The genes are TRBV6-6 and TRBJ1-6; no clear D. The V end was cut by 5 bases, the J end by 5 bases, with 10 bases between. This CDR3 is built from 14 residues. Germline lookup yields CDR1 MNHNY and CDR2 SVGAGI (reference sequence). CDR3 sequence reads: CASSLAENNSPLHF. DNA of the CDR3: TGTGCCAGCAGTCTGGCAGAAAATAATTCACCCCTCCACTTT.

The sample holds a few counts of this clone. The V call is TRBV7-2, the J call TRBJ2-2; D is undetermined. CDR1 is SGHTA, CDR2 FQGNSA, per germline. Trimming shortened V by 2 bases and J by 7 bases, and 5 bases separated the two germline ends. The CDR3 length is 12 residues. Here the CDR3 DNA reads TGTGCCAGCAGCTTAAATGTCGGGGAGCTGTTTTTT. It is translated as CASSLNVGELFF.

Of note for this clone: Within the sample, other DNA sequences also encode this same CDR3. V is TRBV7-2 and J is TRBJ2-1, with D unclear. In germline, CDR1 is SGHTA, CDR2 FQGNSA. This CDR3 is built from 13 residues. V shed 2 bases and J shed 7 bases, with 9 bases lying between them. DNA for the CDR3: TGTGCCAGCAGCTTAATGGTGGGAAATGAGCAGTTCTTC. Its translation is CASSLMVGNEQFF.

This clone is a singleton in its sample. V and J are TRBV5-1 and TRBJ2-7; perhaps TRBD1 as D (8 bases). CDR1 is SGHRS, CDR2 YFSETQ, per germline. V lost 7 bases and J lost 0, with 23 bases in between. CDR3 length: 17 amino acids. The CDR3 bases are TGCGCCAGCCGGGGGGATAGTATGGACAGGGACTCCTACGAGCAGTACTTC. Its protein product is CASRGDSMDRDSYEQYF.

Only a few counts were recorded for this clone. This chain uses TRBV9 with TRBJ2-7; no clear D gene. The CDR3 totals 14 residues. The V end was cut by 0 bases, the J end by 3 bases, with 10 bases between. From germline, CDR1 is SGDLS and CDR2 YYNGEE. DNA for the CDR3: TGTGCCAGCAGCGTAGGGGGTAGCTTCTACGAGCAGTACTTC. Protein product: CASSVGGSFYEQYF.